This paragraph covers one T cell receptor (beta chain) sequence. Its antigen is currently unknown. RNA transcripts provided the source from which TCR beta CDR3 regions were amplified. TCR CDR3 regions were first amplified by RT-PCR with HTBI primers. MiXCR, run by TCRdb on the multiplex PCR reads, gives a single entry per CDR3 protein. Among roughly 580,000 distinct CDR3 sequences listed, more than 45% were seen once. Stability of Graves' hyperthyroidism was defined as absent ophthalmopathy progression within 18 months. With a duration under 2 months, the hyperthyroidism was newly diagnosed in patients aged 18 to 65. CDR3 length: 15 residues. V lost 7 bases to trimming and J lost 7 bases; unmatched junction nucleotides: 13. Germline CDR1 and CDR2: SNHLY and FYNNEI. The data belong to a study of T cells in Graves' hyperthyroidism and ophthalmopathy. Findings of the study overall: Among clonotypes expanded in thyroid above 0.001, most were also found in blood.

This clonotype was sampled from a woman aged 18-35 years with Graves' hyperthyroidism. The chain carries TRBV2 and TRBJ1-2, with 9 bases lining up with TRBD1. Sequencing input: peripheral blood or thyroid tissue (not recorded which). The CDR3 DNA reads TGTGCCAGCACCAAAAGTGCGACAGGGGGTAGTGGCTACACCTTC. Protein product: CASTKSATGGSGYTF.